The entry below gives a single T cell receptor (beta chain) sequence along with its context. The antigen is undetermined. The data originate from a study of monozygotic twins with inflammatory bowel disease. Study outcomes and limitations: Support for any single strong IBD-associated signal or clonotype was not found.

Every TCR library drew on approximately 3.5 ug of total RNA. Nested amplification of TCRalpha and TCRbeta cDNA involved two PCRs of around 15 and 9 cycles. TCRdb re-called the 5' RACE reads and catalogs CDR3 proteins one per entry, DNA excluded. The sample totals more than 350,000 distinct CDR3 sequences. The CDR3 contains 14 residues. CDR1 and CDR2 from the germline V gene are SGHVS and FQNEAQ. The clonotype originates from a human donor with ulcerative colitis or Crohn's disease, or a healthy co-twin of an affected twin (not recorded which). The gene calls are TRBV7-8 and TRBJ2-2; the TCRdb call, TRBD2, lacks DNA for checking. Sequencing was performed on blood. This CDR3 reads CASSLEGRAGELFF.